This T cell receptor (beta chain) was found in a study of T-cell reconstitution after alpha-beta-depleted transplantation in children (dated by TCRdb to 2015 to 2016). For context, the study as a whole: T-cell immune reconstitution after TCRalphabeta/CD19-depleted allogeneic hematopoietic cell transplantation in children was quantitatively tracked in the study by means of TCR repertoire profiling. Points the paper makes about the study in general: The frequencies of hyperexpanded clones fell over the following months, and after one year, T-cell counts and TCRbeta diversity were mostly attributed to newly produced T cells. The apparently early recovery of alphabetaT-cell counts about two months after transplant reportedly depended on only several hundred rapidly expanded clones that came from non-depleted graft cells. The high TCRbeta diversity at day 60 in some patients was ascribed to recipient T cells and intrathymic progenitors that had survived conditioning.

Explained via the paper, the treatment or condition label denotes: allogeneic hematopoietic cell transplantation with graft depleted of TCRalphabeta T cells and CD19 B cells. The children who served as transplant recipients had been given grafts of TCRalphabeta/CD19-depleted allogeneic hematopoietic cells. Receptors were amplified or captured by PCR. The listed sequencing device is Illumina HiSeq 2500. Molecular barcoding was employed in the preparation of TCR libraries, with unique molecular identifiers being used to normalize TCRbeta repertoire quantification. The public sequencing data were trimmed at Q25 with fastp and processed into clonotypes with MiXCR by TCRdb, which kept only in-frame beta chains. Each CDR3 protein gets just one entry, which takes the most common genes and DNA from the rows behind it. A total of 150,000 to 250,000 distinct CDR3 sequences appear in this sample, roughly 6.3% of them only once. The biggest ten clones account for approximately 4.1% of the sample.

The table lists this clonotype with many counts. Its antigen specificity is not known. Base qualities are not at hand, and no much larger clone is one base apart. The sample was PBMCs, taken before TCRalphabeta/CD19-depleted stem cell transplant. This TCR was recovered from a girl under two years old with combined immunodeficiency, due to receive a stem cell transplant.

DNA sequence: TGTGCCACCAGCAGAGGATCCTACGAGCAGTACTTC. Translated, this gives CATSRGSYEQYF. The sequence is built from TRBV15 and TRBJ2-7; no D segment can be confidently identified. The CDR1 and CDR2 encoded by the germline V gene (reference sequence) are LNHNV and YYDKDF. Its CDR3 holds 12 amino acids, cysteine through phenylalanine. The DNA shown is the 36-base CDR3, in frame from base 1. V gives up 1 base and J gives up 1 base, and the segment between their germline ends measures 2 bases.